The clone carrying this TCR beta chain appeared a few times. Its matching antigen is unknown. A junction end diverges from the germline sequence, so it may reflect a read error. The CDR3 has 13 residues. Germline lookup yields CDR1 LNHDA and CDR2 SQIVND (reference sequence). iRepertoire HTBI primers and Arm-PCR of CDR3 regions built TCR beta libraries. TCRdb reprocessed the multiplex PCR reads via MiXCR and lists one record per CDR3 protein. The sample has about 200,000 distinct CDR3 sequences, roughly 18% seen once. The sample belongs to a study of regulatory T cells in long-lasting Graves disease. Time point here: newly diagnosed GD, antithyroid drugs for less than 3 months. PBMC-derived RNA was used for the TCR library. Regarding the study as a whole: There were preferences for TRBV28, TRBJ1-2 and TRBJ2-5 in persistent disease. The study found persistent patients shared more public clonotypes (2,741) than new patients (about 1,000).

The data also belong to a second study, concerning T cells in Graves' hyperthyroidism and ophthalmopathy. That paper notes: Most expanded thyroid clonotypes above 0.001 recurred in blood.

The sequence came from a woman between 25 and 40 years old with Graves disease. V and J are TRBV19 and TRBJ1-1, with unresolved D. Sequencing was performed on peripheral blood mononuclear cells (PBMCs), taken at new diagnosis, from a patient treated with antithyroid drugs. Written as DNA, the CDR3 is TGTGCCAGTAAGAACCAATTTAACACTGAAGCTTCCTTT. Translation gives CASKNQFNTEASF.